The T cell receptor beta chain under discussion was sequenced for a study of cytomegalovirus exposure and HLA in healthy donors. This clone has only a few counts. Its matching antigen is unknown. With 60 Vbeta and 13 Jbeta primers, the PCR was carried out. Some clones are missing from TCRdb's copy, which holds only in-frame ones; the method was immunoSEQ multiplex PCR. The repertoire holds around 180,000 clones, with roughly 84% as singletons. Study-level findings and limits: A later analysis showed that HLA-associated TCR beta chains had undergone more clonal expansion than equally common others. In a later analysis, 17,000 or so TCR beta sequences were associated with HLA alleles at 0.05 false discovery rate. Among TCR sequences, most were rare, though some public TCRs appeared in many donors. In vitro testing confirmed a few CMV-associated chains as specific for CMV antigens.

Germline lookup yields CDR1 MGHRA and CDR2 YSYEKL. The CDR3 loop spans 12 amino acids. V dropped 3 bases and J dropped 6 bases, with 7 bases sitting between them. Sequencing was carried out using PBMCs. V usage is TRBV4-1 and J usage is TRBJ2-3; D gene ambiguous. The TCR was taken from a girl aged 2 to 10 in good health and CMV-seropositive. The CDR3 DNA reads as TGCGCCAGCAGCCAGCTGAGGGATACGCAGTATTTT. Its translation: CASSQLRDTQYF.